The 28 T cell receptor beta chains reported below all come from one sample, sequenced in a study of T-cell reconstitution after alpha-beta-depleted transplantation in children. Unique molecular identifiers were incorporated during preparation of the TCRbeta library. TCRdb reprocessed the PCR reads via MiXCR and lists one record per CDR3 protein. There are some 120,000 distinct CDR3 sequences in the sample; 8.5% to 10% occur only once, and under 30% lies in the top ten. Material: PBMCs, mostly from graft donor cells, obtained 180 days after TCRalphabeta/CD19-depleted stem cell transplant. Every receptor here comes from a girl under three years old who had a stem cell transplant for combined immunodeficiency, so the T cells may come from the graft donor.

The sample holds many counts of this clonotype. V and J are TRBV20-1 and TRBJ2-4; D uncertain. V lost 3 bases to trimming and J lost 7 bases, with 16 bases between them. The germline CDR1 and CDR2 sequences are DFQATT and SNEGSKA (reference sequence). This CDR3 spans 14 amino acids. CDR3 sequence (DNA): TGCAGTGCTAGTGGACGGGTCCCAACGAACATTCAGTACTTC. Protein: CSASGRVPTNIQYF.

A few counts support this clonotype. The chain links TRBV5-5 to TRBJ2-2; D perhaps matches TRBD2 (5 bases). V dropped 3 bases and J dropped 5 bases, with 17 bases sitting between them. CDR1 and CDR2 (germline): SGHKS, YYEKEE (reference sequence). The CDR3 is 16 residues long. The CDR3 loop reads CASSSWGALRTGELFF. The CDR3 DNA is TGTGCCAGCAGCTCCTGGGGAGCGCTGAGAACCGGGGAGCTGTTTTTT.

The sample holds a few counts of this clonotype. The chain links TRBV18 to TRBJ2-7, with D possibly matching TRBD1 (6 bases). The CDR3 is 16 residues long. Trimming cost V 0 bases and J 2 bases, with 14 bases left between them. Germline lookup yields CDR1 KGHSH and CDR2 LQKENI. The DNA of the CDR3 is TGTGCCAGCTCACCACCCCTGACAGGCCGGCCCTACGAGCAGTACTTC. Translating it yields CASSPPLTGRPYEQYF.

Only a few counts were recorded for this clonotype. This chain joins TRBV5-1 and TRBJ1-4; D is undetermined. Trimming removed 5 bases at V and 8 bases at J, with 10 bases between. Looked up from germline, CDR1 is SGHRS and CDR2 is YFSETQ. The CDR3 covers 12 residues. Here the CDR3 reads CASRGYQEKLFF. The DNA of the CDR3 is TGCGCCAGCAGGGGGTACCAAGAAAAACTGTTTTTT.

The chain carries TRBV5-5 and TRBJ2-2; D call uncertain. This CDR3 region has 14 residues. Germline values: CDR1 SGHKS, CDR2 YYEKEE (reference sequence). Trimming cost V 5 bases and J 1 base, with 9 bases left between them. CDR3 sequence: CASRSGLNTGELFF. As DNA, the CDR3 is TGTGCCAGCAGGTCGGGCCTGAACACCGGGGAGCTGTTTTTT.

This clonotype was seen at least ten times. J is TRBJ1-2 and V is TRBV7-2; tentative D call: TRBD1 (6 bases). The CDR3 totals 15 residues. In germline, CDR1 is SGHTA, CDR2 FQGNSA. V was trimmed by 1 base and J by 0 bases, leaving 9 bases between them. The CDR3: CASSLGGTPNYGYTF. CDR3 nucleotide sequence: TGTGCCAGCAGCTTAGGGGGGACACCTAACTATGGCTACACCTTC.

At least ten counts were recorded for this clonotype. J is TRBJ1-1 and V is TRBV7-8; 8 bases map to TRBD1. The CDR3 contains 16 residues. After removal of 3 bases from V and 2 bases from J, the junction contained 8 bases not matched to a gene. Germline assignment: CDR1 SGHVS and CDR2 FQNEAQ. The CDR3 is CASSFLQGAKNTEAFF. As DNA, the CDR3 is TGTGCCAGCAGCTTTCTTCAGGGGGCCAAAAACACTGAAGCTTTCTTT.

This clonotype was seen a handful of times. The gene calls are TRBV20-1 and TRBJ2-5; the D gene is possibly TRBD1 (6 bases). Trimming removed 6 bases from V and 0 bases from J, with 14 bases in between. Germline V gives CDR1 DFQATT, CDR2 SNEGSKA (reference sequence). The CDR3 is made up of 14 amino acids. CDR3: CSAPRTAYQETQYF. CDR3 nucleotide sequence: TGCAGTGCCCCCAGGACAGCGTACCAAGAGACCCAGTACTTC.

V is TRBV12-3 or TRBV12-4 and J is TRBJ2-1; 7 bases are a match to TRBD2. CDR3 length: 14 amino acids. The V segment lost 5 bases and the J segment 4 bases; nucleotides outside the gene matches: 5. The CDR3 protein is CASSAGGRYNEQFF. The CDR3 DNA sequence: TGTGCCAGCAGTGCCGGGGGGAGATACAATGAGCAGTTCTTC.

This clonotype was picked up many times. The gene calls are TRBV20-1 and TRBJ2-1, with 10 bases lining up with TRBD2. J gave up 2 bases and V 7 bases, and 8 bases lay outside the gene matches. The CDR3 totals 15 residues. In germline, CDR1 is DFQATT, CDR2 SNEGSKA (reference sequence). The CDR3 DNA sequence: TGCAGTGGGACTAGCGGCCCTACTACCTACAATGAGCAGTTCTTC. Amino acid sequence: CSGTSGPTTYNEQFF.

In DNA, the CDR3 is TGTGCCAGCAGCCCAACCGGGGGGCCAAACATTCAGTACTTC. Protein: CASSPTGGPNIQYF. The rearrangement links TRBV12-3 or TRBV12-4 to TRBJ2-4, with TRBD2 as a possible D gene (7 bases). Trimming removed 6 bases at V and 6 bases at J, with 15 bases between. The CDR3 loop spans 14 amino acids.

The V and J genes are TRBV3-1 and TRBJ1-5; the D gene is possibly TRBD1 (5 bases). This CDR3 spans 13 amino acids. Trimming removed 1 base at V and 5 bases at J, with 6 bases between. Germline values: CDR1 LGHDT, CDR2 YNNKEL (reference sequence). CDR3 coding DNA: TGTGCCAGCAGCCAAGGAGGGGATCAGCCCCAGCATTTT. It yields the protein CASSQGGDQPQHF.

This clonotype was recorded a few times. V usage is TRBV5-1 and J usage is TRBJ1-5; D not resolved. Germline loops: CDR1 SGHRS, CDR2 YFSETQ. The length of the CDR3 is 13 residues. Deletions cut 8 bases from V and 1 base from J, with 10 bases between. CDR3 nucleotide sequence: TGCGCCAGTCGGGCTGGGAGCAATCAGCCCCAGCATTTT. This encodes CASRAGSNQPQHF.

This clonotype was seen a handful of times. This chain connects TRBV20-1 to TRBJ2-2; D remains ambiguous. The V end lost 7 bases, the J end lost 2 bases, and 11 bases lay between the germline ends. The CDR3 has 13 amino acids. Germline CDR1 reads DFQATT; CDR2 reads SNEGSKA (reference sequence). The CDR3: CSGQRLNTGELFF. The CDR3 DNA reads TGCAGTGGTCAACGGCTAAACACCGGGGAGCTGTTTTTT.

This clonotype was seen more than once but under ten times. The chain is built from TRBV28 and TRBJ1-2; 10 nucleotides align to TRBD1. V lost 2 bases to trimming and J lost 5 bases; unmatched junction nucleotides: 5. The CDR3 loop spans 15 amino acids. Germline V gives CDR1 MDHEN, CDR2 SYDVKM. CDR3 sequence reads: CASSLLDRGRYGYTF. The CDR3 DNA sequence: TGTGCCAGCAGTTTACTGGACAGGGGGAGGTATGGCTACACCTTC.

This chain links TRBV6-2 or TRBV6-3 with TRBJ1-2, with 10 bases fitting TRBD1. The length of the CDR3 is 13 residues. J gave up 8 bases and V 4 bases, and 4 bases lay outside the gene matches. Germline CDR1 MNHEY, CDR2 SVGEGT. CDR3 sequence reads: CASSSGTGVGYTF. CDR3 bases: TGTGCCAGCAGTTCCGGGACAGGGGTCGGCTACACCTTC.

The chain is built from TRBV28 and TRBJ1-6; 7 positions agree with TRBD1. This CDR3 is 15 amino acids long. V dropped 5 bases and J dropped 5; count of bases not matched to a gene: 6. Germline V lookup: CDR1 MDHEN, CDR2 SYDVKM. Here the CDR3 reads CASSPLDRNNSPLHF. The CDR3 DNA reads TGTGCCAGCAGTCCCTTGGACAGGAATAATTCACCCCTCCACTTT.

This chain uses TRBV27 with TRBJ1-1; D is uncertain. The germline gives CDR1 MNHEY, CDR2 SMNVEV (reference sequence). V lost 5 bases to trimming and J lost 3 bases, with 10 bases between them. The CDR3 spans 13 residues. The CDR3 DNA reads TGTGCCAGCAGTCCCCTAAGCGACACTGAAGCTTTCTTT. It codes for CASSPLSDTEAFF.

This clonotype was seen only a few times. The chain links TRBV15 to TRBJ2-3, with 7 positions matching TRBD2. Per germline, CDR1 LNHNV and CDR2 YYDKDF (reference sequence). CDR3 length equals 16 residues. J lost 0 bases, V lost 0 bases, and 3 bases had no gene match. This chain's CDR3 is CATSRDLAVSTDTQYF. The CDR3 nucleotides are TGTGCCACCAGCAGAGATCTAGCGGTTAGCACAGATACGCAGTATTTT.

This clonotype was recorded a few times. The J gene is TRBJ1-5, the V gene TRBV6-2 or TRBV6-3, with D maybe TRBD1 (6 bases). The germline V and J ends were trimmed by 5 bases and 2 bases, with 13 bases remaining between them. This CDR3 region has 15 residues. Germline assignment: CDR1 MNHEY and CDR2 SVGEGT. The CDR3 reads CASSPVGGGNQPQHF. Written as DNA, the CDR3 is TGTGCCAGCAGTCCAGTGGGGGGCGGCAATCAGCCCCAGCATTTT.

V usage is TRBV3-1 and J usage is TRBJ1-1, with 8 bases aligning to TRBD1. Trimming took 4 bases from V and 3 from J; bases not matched to a gene: 7. Germline assignment: CDR1 LGHDT and CDR2 YNNKEL (reference sequence). This CDR3 has 15 residues. CDR3 sequence reads: CASSRGTGGDTEAFF. The CDR3 bases are TGTGCCAGCAGCCGCGGGACAGGTGGGGACACTGAAGCTTTCTTT.

Many counts were recorded for this clonotype. V gene TRBV11-2 combines with J gene TRBJ1-1; D gene ambiguous. The V gene lost 5 bases and the J gene lost 11 bases, with 15 bases spanning the gap. Looked up from germline, CDR1 is SGHAT and CDR2 is FQNNGV. The CDR3 spans 12 residues. Written as DNA, the CDR3 is TGTGCCAGCAGCACCCTGTGGTCTGGGGCTTTCTTT. Translating gives CASSTLWSGAFF. The full variable domain, its missing parts supplied by reference TRBV11-2 and TRBJ1-1, is EAGVAQSPRYKIIEKRQSVAFWCNPISGHATLYWYQQILGQGPKLLIQFQNNGVVDDSQLPKDRFSAERLKGVDSTLKIQPAKLEDSAVYLCASSTLWSGAFFGQGTRLTVV.

This chain uses TRBV20-1 with TRBJ2-1; D could derive from TRBD1 or TRBD2 (6 bases each). The CDR3 covers 15 residues. Trimming removed 0 bases from V and 1 base from J, with 10 bases in between. Germline V gene lookup returns CDR1 DFQATT and CDR2 SNEGSKA (reference sequence). CDR3 coding DNA: TGCAGTGCTAGAGATCGGGGGCTTTCCTACAATGAGCAGTTCTTC. Translated, it gives CSARDRGLSYNEQFF.

The chain combines TRBV12-3 or TRBV12-4 with TRBJ2-1, with 11 bases aligning to TRBD2. Germline trimming cut 0 bases from V and 5 bases from J; bases unmatched to any gene: 6. This CDR3 spans 17 amino acids. CDR3 DNA sequence: TGTGCCAGCAGTTTAGCCCAGGGACTAGCGGTAAACAATGAGCAGTTCTTC. As protein: CASSLAQGLAVNNEQFF.

This clonotype has more than one count but fewer than ten. The chain joins TRBV20-1 to TRBJ2-3; tentative D call: TRBD2 (6 bases). The germline V gene has CDR1 DFQATT and CDR2 SNEGSKA (reference sequence). This CDR3 comprises 15 residues. Trimming removed 0 bases from V and 2 bases from J, with 12 bases in between. CDR3 region: CSARDTSRYTDTQYF. The CDR3 nucleotides read TGCAGTGCTAGAGATACTAGCAGATACACAGATACGCAGTATTTT.

This clonotype was counted many times. The rearrangement links TRBV18 to TRBJ1-5; weak D call: TRBD1 (5 bases). The germline V gene encodes CDR1 KGHSH and CDR2 LQKENI. This CDR3 contains 16 residues. With 2 bases removed from V and 4 bases from J, the gap between germline ends came to 15 bases. CDR3 region: CASSPGQGARNQPQHF. The CDR3 coding sequence is TGTGCCAGCTCACCAGGGCAGGGCGCCCGTAATCAGCCCCAGCATTTT.

This rearrangement joins TRBV29-1 to TRBJ2-6; D is uncertain. Germline CDR1 and CDR2: SQVTM and ANQGSEA. This CDR3 has 13 amino acids. The ends were cut back, 2 bases at V and 4 bases at J, with 6 bases in the middle. The CDR3 bases are TGCAGCGTTGAAATGACCGGGGCCAACGTCCTGACTTTC. Amino acid sequence: CSVEMTGANVLTF.

This chain joins TRBV7-2 and TRBJ2-5, with D possibly TRBD2 on 6 matching bases. There are 15 residues in the CDR3. Between the trimmed V and J ends, which lost 1 base and 0 bases, there was a span of 9 bases. From germline, CDR1 is SGHTA and CDR2 FQGNSA. The CDR3 DNA is TGTGCCAGCAGCTTAGGAGGAGGGAACCAAGAGACCCAGTACTTC. Translation: CASSLGGGNQETQYF.